These 7 T cell receptor beta chains share one sample of origin, sequenced in a study of OX40 agonist ivuxolimab in advanced cancers. The library was generated by the immunoSEQ multiplex PCR assay. TCRdb obtained this table from immuneACCESS and retained in-frame rearrangements with V and J assigned. These tables miss some clones; where compared with another copy, unresolved V genes account for less than half of the shortfall, and the remainder is unexplained. The sample yields about 70,000 clones; 85% to 90% were counted once. Approximately 2.5% of the sample rests with the top ten. The sample in question was CD4+ or CD8+ T cells sorted from blood, obtained in a trial of the OX40 agonist ivuxolimab. These receptors originate from an adult with an advanced solid tumor such as melanoma, head and neck, liver or kidney cancer.

CDR3 DNA sequence: TGCAGCGTGGGAGGGACAACTAGCTCCTACGAGCAGTACTTC. Translated: CSVGGTTSSYEQYF. This chain connects TRBV29-1 to TRBJ2-7; D might be TRBD2 (7 bases). In germline, CDR1 is SQVTM, CDR2 ANQGSEA. Trimming left V 6 bases short and J 0 bases short, with 15 bases between. The CDR3 covers 14 residues.

CDR3 nucleotide sequence: TGTGCCAGCAGTCCCTCCCCGACAGGAAGGCTCTATGGCTACACCTTC. Translation: CASSPSPTGRLYGYTF. V gene TRBV27 combines with J gene TRBJ1-2, with a weak D call TRBD1 (6 bases). Trimming removed 5 bases from V and 4 bases from J, with 20 bases in between. The CDR3 is made up of 16 amino acids. Looked up from germline, CDR1 is MNHEY and CDR2 is SMNVEV (reference sequence).

This clone showed up just a few times. J is TRBJ1-3 and V is TRBV6-1; D may be TRBD1 (6 bases). Trimming took off 6 bases at V and 10 bases at J, with 13 bases between the two ends. In germline, CDR1 is MNHNS, CDR2 SASEGT. The CDR3 consists of 12 residues. The CDR3 is CASSNQGTTIYF. The DNA for the CDR3 is TGTGCCAGCAGCAATCAGGGGACGACCATATATTTT.

The chain couples TRBV5-6 to TRBJ2-1; 8 nucleotides line up with TRBD2. CDR1 SGHDT and CDR2 YYEEEE come from the germline V gene. The V and J ends lost 0 bases and 4 bases, in that order; junction bases with no gene match: 3. The CDR3 is 15 amino acids. The CDR3 is CASSLGLAFYNEQFF. As DNA, the CDR3 is TGTGCCAGCAGCTTGGGACTAGCGTTTTACAATGAGCAGTTCTTC.

This clone has just a few counts. The chain couples TRBV28 to TRBJ2-7; 8 nucleotides line up with TRBD2. The CDR3 is 17 residues long. The germline V gene has CDR1 MDHEN and CDR2 SYDVKM. Losses at the gene ends were 7 bases for V and 0 bases for J; bases not matched to a gene: 14. The CDR3 is CASTPGASGYGSYEQYF. In DNA, the CDR3 is TGTGCCAGCACCCCTGGGGCTAGCGGGTACGGCTCCTACGAGCAGTACTTC.

V is TRBV29-1 and J is TRBJ2-5, with D possibly matching TRBD2 (6 bases). This CDR3 has 16 amino acids. Germline-derived CDR1 and CDR2 are SQVTM and ANQGSEA. Trimming took 3 bases from V and 4 from J, leaving 21 bases between them. CDR3 loop: CSVDERWEDWGETQYF. The CDR3 coding sequence is TGCAGCGTTGATGAACGGTGGGAGGACTGGGGAGAGACCCAGTACTTC.

This clone showed up just a few times. The chain uses TRBV7-2 and TRBJ1-2, with 7 bases matching TRBD1. Trimming cost V 4 bases and J 2 bases; bases outside gene matches: 1. This CDR3 is 13 amino acids long. Germline-derived CDR1 and CDR2 are SGHTA and FQGNSA. CDR3: CASSSGQNYGYTF. CDR3 sequence (DNA): TGTGCCAGCAGCTCGGGACAGAACTATGGCTACACCTTC.